The next 28 T cell receptor beta chains were all read from a single sample in a study of blood T cell repertoires in COVID-19. Sequencing was performed with immunoSEQ multiplex PCR; in TCRdb, only in-frame clones are kept and a portion is missing. This table has 150,000 to 200,000 clones, approximately 90% appearing once. Sequencing input: peripheral blood. The receptors were gathered from a human donor in a cohort sampled during active COVID-19.

V and J are TRBV7-9 and TRBJ2-7; 7 bases line up with TRBD2. With V trimmed by 3 bases and J by 7 bases, 3 bases remained unmatched. CDR1 is SEHNR and CDR2 is FQNEAQ in the germline V gene (reference sequence). This CDR3 has 12 amino acids. The CDR3 reads CASSFGEGEQYF. The CDR3 DNA reads as TGTGCCAGCAGCTTTGGGGAGGGAGAGCAGTACTTC. The variable domain in full, completed from reference TRBV7-9 and TRBJ2-7, reads DTGVSQNPRHKITKRGQNVTFRCDPISEHNRLYWYRQTLGQGPEFLTYFQNEAQLEKSRLLSDRFSAERPKGSFSTLEIQRTEQGDSAMYLCASSFGEGEQYFGPGTRLTVT.

V usage is TRBV3-1 (or the pseudogene TRBV3-2) and J usage is TRBJ2-7, with TRBD1 matching 10 bases. Per the germline V gene, CDR1 is LGHDT and CDR2 is YNNKEL (reference sequence). J lost 1 base, V lost 4 bases, and 1 base had no gene match. The CDR3 sequence is 14 residues long. CDR3 nucleotide sequence: TGTGCCAGCAGCCGGGGACAGGGGTCCTACGAGCAGTACTTC. This sequence encodes CASSRGQGSYEQYF.

The CDR3 region has the DNA TGTGCCAGCACCACGGGACTAGTAAGAGAGACCCAGTACTTC. Translated, it gives CASTTGLVRETQYF. The rearrangement joins TRBV7-2 to TRBJ2-5; 8 bases line up with TRBD2. The CDR3 sequence is 14 residues long. CDR1 is SGHTA, CDR2 FQGNSA, per germline. V shed 7 bases and J 4 bases; nucleotides not matched to a gene: 8.

V gene TRBV7-2 combines with J gene TRBJ1-3; D is unresolved. Trimming removed 5 bases at V and 0 bases at J, with 11 bases between. CDR3 length: 15 amino acids. Germline CDR1 and CDR2: SGHTA and FQGNSA. The DNA of the CDR3 is TGTGCCAGCAGCCCTGGGAGGGCCTCTGGAAACACCATATATTTT. Translation gives CASSPGRASGNTIYF.

This chain uses TRBV19 with TRBJ1-6; D remains unclear. This CDR3 region has 12 residues. Between the trimmed V and J ends, which lost 5 bases and 7 bases, there was a span of 6 bases. Germline assignment: CDR1 LNHDA and CDR2 SQIVND (reference sequence). CDR3 residues: CASSFQNSPLHF. CDR3 sequence (DNA): TGTGCCAGTAGTTTCCAGAATTCACCCCTCCACTTT. The whole variable domain, filled in from reference TRBV19 and TRBJ1-6, reads DGGITQSPKYLFRKEGQNVTLSCEQNLNHDAMYWYRQDPGQGLRLIYYSQIVNDFQKGDIAEGYSVSREKKESFPLTVTSAQKNPTAFYLCASSFQNSPLHFGNGTRLTVT.

The V and J genes are TRBV23-1 and TRBJ2-7, with TRBD2 as a possible D gene (5 bases). TRBV23-1 is marked as an open reading frame, function uncertain. V lost 4 bases to trimming and J lost 7 bases, with 14 bases between them. CDR3 length: 13 residues. The CDR3 protein is CASSLGFTGEQYF. The DNA for the CDR3 is TGCGCCAGCAGTCTTGGTTTCACGGGGGAGCAGTACTTC.

The table lists this clone with a few counts. The chain is built from TRBV19 and TRBJ1-6, with 10 positions matching TRBD1. Trimming removed 3 bases from V and 9 bases from J; junction bases left unmatched: 2. The CDR3 totals 14 residues. CDR1 is LNHDA and CDR2 is SQIVND in the germline V gene (reference sequence). CDR3 bases: TGTGCCAGTAGTATCAGGACAGGGGGTTCACCCCTCCACTTT. Protein: CASSIRTGGSPLHF. The entire variable domain, with the rest obtained from reference TRBV19 and TRBJ1-6, is as follows: DGGITQSPKYLFRKEGQNVTLSCEQNLNHDAMYWYRQDPGQGLRLIYYSQIVNDFQKGDIAEGYSVSREKKESFPLTVTSAQKNPTAFYLCASSIRTGGSPLHFGNGTRLTVT.

J is TRBJ2-7 and V is TRBV6-6, with D perhaps TRBD2 (6 bases). The CDR3 totals 12 residues. Trimming removed 10 bases at V and 0 bases at J, with 10 bases between. Germline V gene sequence: CDR1 MNHNY, CDR2 SVGAGI (reference sequence). CDR3 sequence (DNA): TGTGCCACGGGGGACCCCTCCTACGAGCAGTACTTC. Protein sequence: CATGDPSYEQYF.

The rearrangement uses TRBV3-1 (or the pseudogene TRBV3-2) and TRBJ1-2, with D perhaps TRBD1 (5 bases). The ends were cut back, 0 bases at V and 3 bases at J, with 20 bases in the middle. This CDR3 is built from 18 residues. Per the germline V gene, CDR1 is LGHDT and CDR2 is YNNKEL (reference sequence). CDR3 sequence (DNA): TGTGCCAGCAGCCAAGAGTCCGATTGGGAGGGGACGGACTATGGCTACACCTTC. This translates into CASSQESDWEGTDYGYTF.

The chain recombines TRBV3-1 (or the pseudogene TRBV3-2) with TRBJ2-5; D not certain. V dropped 0 bases and J dropped 4 bases, with 12 bases sitting between them. Germline V gene lookup returns CDR1 LGHDT and CDR2 YNNKEL (reference sequence). The length of the CDR3 is 15 residues. Here the CDR3 reads CASSQEAATGETQYF. CDR3 nucleotides: TGTGCCAGCAGCCAAGAGGCAGCCACGGGAGAGACCCAGTACTTC.

V gene TRBV28 combines with J gene TRBJ2-7; the match to TRBD2 covers 11 bases. This CDR3 is built from 15 residues. V gave up 2 bases and J gave up 2 bases; unmatched junction bases: 2. Germline lookup yields CDR1 MDHEN and CDR2 SYDVKM. The DNA of the CDR3 is TGTGCCAGCAGTTTACCACTAGCGGGGGCCTACGAGCAGTACTTC. This encodes CASSLPLAGAYEQYF.

V and J are TRBV5-1 and TRBJ1-2, with TRBD1 as a possible D gene (5 bases). From germline, CDR1 is SGHRS and CDR2 YFSETQ. V dropped 2 bases and J dropped 5 bases, with 13 bases sitting between them. The CDR3 runs to 14 residues. This CDR3 reads CASSLPGGPYGYTF. The CDR3, as DNA: TGCGCCAGCAGCTTACCCGGGGGACCGTATGGCTACACCTTC.

This chain uses TRBV9 with TRBJ2-3; TRBD1 might be the D (6 bases). Germline-derived CDR1 and CDR2 are SGDLS and YYNGEE. The ends were cut back, 0 bases at V and 6 bases at J, with 14 bases in the middle. This CDR3 spans 15 amino acids. The CDR3 protein is CASSVALTGGDTQYF. The CDR3 region has the DNA TGTGCCAGCAGCGTAGCTTTGACAGGTGGGGATACGCAGTATTTT.

The chain uses TRBV19 and TRBJ2-7; no clear D gene. Germline lookup yields CDR1 LNHDA and CDR2 SQIVND (reference sequence). With 3 bases removed from V and 3 bases from J, the gap between germline ends came to 21 bases. This CDR3 has 17 amino acids. Written as DNA, the CDR3 is TGTGCCAGTAGTATTAGTTTCCCCAGCAGTCCGGGCTACGAGCAGTACTTC. It translates to CASSISFPSSPGYEQYF.

The V call is TRBV9, the J call TRBJ2-1, with 9 bases that match TRBD2. The V gene end was trimmed by 4 bases and the J gene end by 6 bases; junction bases not matched to a gene: 5. The CDR3 has 14 residues. Germline V gene sequence: CDR1 SGDLS, CDR2 YYNGEE. The CDR3 DNA follows: TGTGCCAGCAGCCGTCGAGCGGGGGGCAATGAGCAGTTCTTC. Its translation is CASSRRAGGNEQFF.

The chain couples TRBV5-6 to TRBJ2-7; the D gene is possibly TRBD2 (6 bases). V was pared by 0 bases and J by 3 bases, with 10 bases between. Germline V gene lookup returns CDR1 SGHDT and CDR2 YYEEEE. This CDR3 has 14 residues. In nucleotides, the CDR3 is TGTGCCAGCAGCTTGGCCGGGAGTTTCTACGAGCAGTACTTC. Amino acid sequence: CASSLAGSFYEQYF.

The chain is built from TRBV30 and TRBJ1-3; D not resolved. Germline V gene data show CDR1 as GTSNPN and CDR2 as SVGIG (reference sequence). The CDR3 is 14 amino acids. The V gene lost 0 bases and the J gene lost 0 bases, with 6 bases spanning the gap. DNA for the CDR3: TGTGCCTGGAGTGTCCCCCGCTCTGGAAACACCATATATTTT. As protein: CAWSVPRSGNTIYF.

The V call is TRBV5-1, the J call TRBJ2-1; 12 bases align to TRBD2. Germline V gene lookup returns CDR1 SGHRS and CDR2 YFSETQ. This CDR3 is 17 amino acids long. V was clipped by 3 bases and J by 5 bases; unmatched bases: 9. Written as DNA, the CDR3 is TGCGCCAGCAGCTCGGGACTAGCGGGCAATACTAACAATGAGCAGTTCTTC. This translates into CASSSGLAGNTNNEQFF.

V usage is TRBV9 and J usage is TRBJ2-5; D call uncertain. CDR3 length: 13 residues. Trimming shortened V by 0 bases and J by 5 bases, and 8 bases separated the two germline ends. Germline V gene lookup returns CDR1 SGDLS and CDR2 YYNGEE. The CDR3 DNA reads TGTGCCAGCAGCGTAGATCCGGAGGAGACCCAGTACTTC. The encoded protein is CASSVDPEETQYF.

The chain combines TRBV27 with TRBJ1-1; D is possibly TRBD1 (5 bases). The CDR3 spans 17 residues. Trimming pared 0 bases from V and 0 bases from J, leaving 14 bases between. Germline V gene lookup returns CDR1 MNHEY and CDR2 SMNVEV (reference sequence). The CDR3 region is CASSLSPPGHLNTEAFF. DNA for the CDR3: TGTGCCAGCAGTTTATCCCCCCCAGGACACTTGAACACTGAAGCTTTCTTT.

The V gene is TRBV9, the J gene TRBJ2-5; possible D gene TRBD1, 5 bases. The germline V gene encodes CDR1 SGDLS and CDR2 YYNGEE. V gave up 2 bases and J gave up 5 bases, with 19 bases separating them. The CDR3 consists of 16 residues. The CDR3 region has the DNA TGTGCCAGCAGCGTCCGTGGTGGGCAGGGTGCGGAGACCCAGTACTTC. Protein sequence: CASSVRGGQGAETQYF.

V usage is TRBV27 and J usage is TRBJ2-3; 8 nucleotides agree with TRBD1. The CDR3 length is 15 residues. Germline loops: CDR1 MNHEY, CDR2 SMNVEV (reference sequence). Trimming took 0 bases from V and 6 from J; bases not matched to a gene: 5. CDR3 amino acids: CASSLSAGGGDTQYF. CDR3 in DNA: TGTGCCAGCAGTTTATCGGCAGGGGGCGGGGATACGCAGTATTTT.

The chain links TRBV6-5 to TRBJ1-2; D may be TRBD1 (5 bases). The ends were cut back, 8 bases at V and 8 bases at J, with 24 bases in the middle. This CDR3 contains 15 residues. Germline V gene data show CDR1 as MNHEY and CDR2 as SVGAGI. This CDR3 is CASRTGSRVSRGYTF. The CDR3, as DNA: TGTGCCAGCCGCACCGGTTCCAGGGTGTCCAGAGGCTACACCTTC.

J is TRBJ1-2 and V is TRBV6-5; D uncertain. In germline, CDR1 is MNHEY, CDR2 SVGAGI. V lost 10 bases, J lost 2 bases, and 11 bases lay in between. CDR3 length: 12 residues. The DNA of the CDR3 is TGTGCCACCCAACCAGCGAACTATGGCTACACCTTC. It is translated as CATQPANYGYTF.

The rearrangement links TRBV3-1 (or the pseudogene TRBV3-2) to TRBJ2-2; 7 bases line up with TRBD2. Germline V lookup: CDR1 LGHDT, CDR2 YNNKEL (reference sequence). The CDR3 is made up of 17 amino acids. After removal of 3 bases from V and 4 bases from J, the junction contained 11 bases not matched to a gene. CDR3 coding DNA: TGTGCCAGCAGCCATGGGTTCAGCGGGAAGGGCACCGGGGAGCTGTTTTTT. It codes for CASSHGFSGKGTGELFF.

The chain recombines TRBV7-2 with TRBJ1-6; 7 nucleotides line up with TRBD1. The ends lost 3 bases at V and 12 bases at J; junction bases unmatched: 8. The CDR3 length is 14 residues. The germline gives CDR1 SGHTA, CDR2 FQGNSA. CDR3 DNA sequence: TGTGCCAGCAGCTTCGGGACAGCTTCCGTACCCCTCCACTTT. Encoded protein: CASSFGTASVPLHF.

CDR3 in DNA: TGTGCCAGCAGCCAAGACAGGGGAAGCAATTCGGATTCACCCCTCCACTTT. This gives the protein CASSQDRGSNSDSPLHF. V usage is TRBV4-2 and J usage is TRBJ1-6; perhaps TRBD1 as D (6 bases). CDR1 is LGHNA and CDR2 is YNFKEQ in the germline V gene. The germline V and J ends were trimmed by 0 bases and 8 bases, with 17 bases remaining between them. The CDR3 contains 17 residues.

The V call is TRBV7-8, the J call TRBJ2-7; 9 bases are shared with TRBD1. Trimming removed 5 bases from V and 1 base from J; junction bases left unmatched: 6. The CDR3 sequence is 15 residues long. Germline V gives CDR1 SGHVS, CDR2 FQNEAQ. CDR3 region: CASSPAGTGSYEQYF. The CDR3 DNA follows: TGTGCCAGCAGCCCCGCTGGGACAGGGTCCTACGAGCAGTACTTC.